Described below is a single T cell receptor (beta chain) sequence and its context. As yet, its antigen is unknown. In the PCR, 60 Vbeta and 13 Jbeta primers were used. Clones were read by immunoSEQ multiplex PCR, and TCRdb kept only the in-frame ones, dropping some. Among over 150,000 clones listed, roughly two thirds were seen once. The source of the sample is a study of cytomegalovirus exposure and HLA in healthy donors. Study-wide results and limits: Later analysis placed DRB1 highest and HLA-C lowest in TCR association rates, which differed by HLA locus.

CDR1 and CDR2 (germline): SGHAT, FQDESV (reference sequence). The CDR3 extends over 13 amino acids. The ends were cut back, 5 bases at V and 1 base at J, with 8 bases in the middle. Specimen: PBMCs. The V gene is TRBV11-1, the J gene TRBJ1-1, with a weak D call TRBD1 (6 bases). The sequence was collected from a woman in her 30s in good health and CMV-seronegative. The CDR3 nucleotides read TGTGCCAGCAGCCCACAGGGGAACACTGAAGCTTTCTTT. Translated: CASSPQGNTEAFF.